The 5 T cell receptor beta chains in this list originate from one sample, sequenced in a study of T-cell reconstitution after alpha-beta-depleted transplantation in children. Unique molecular identifiers were incorporated during preparation of the TCRbeta library. Using its own MiXCR run on the PCR reads, TCRdb lists one record per CDR3 protein. In the table there are 600,000 to 800,000 distinct CDR3 sequences, roughly 14% of which are singletons. Sequenced material: PBMCs, taken before TCRalphabeta/CD19-depleted stem cell transplant. The receptor source for this set is a girl aged 2 to 9 with congenital amegakaryocytic thrombocytopenia, due to receive a stem cell transplant.

This clonotype has a handful of counts. This chain connects TRBV20-1 to TRBJ2-2; D uncertain. Germline V gene data show CDR1 as DFQATT and CDR2 as SNEGSKA (reference sequence). The CDR3 length is 13 residues. V was clipped by 5 bases and J by 1 base, with 8 bases between them. The CDR3, as DNA: TGCAGTGCTGCTCTAGAGAACACCGGGGAGCTGTTTTTT. This encodes CSAALENTGELFF.

This clonotype was counted only a few times. CDR3 DNA: TGTGCCAGCAGTGAAGCCGGAGCTCAGCCCCAGCATTTT. Translated, it gives CASSEAGAQPQHF. The V gene is TRBV2, the J gene TRBJ1-5; D is ambiguous. CDR1 SNHLY and CDR2 FYNNEI come from the germline V gene. The CDR3 extends over 13 amino acids. Trimming cost V 0 bases and J 6 bases, with 6 bases left between them. Full variable domain (remainder filled in from reference TRBV2 and TRBJ1-5): EPEVTQTPSHQVTQMGQEVILRCVPISNHLYFYWYRQILGQKVEFLVSFYNNEISEKSEIFDDQFSVERPDGSNFTLKIRSTKLEDSAMYFCASSEAGAQPQHFGDGTRLSIL.

V is TRBV5-1 and J is TRBJ2-7; 7 nucleotides align to TRBD1. The CDR3 consists of 16 residues. Germline V CDR1 and CDR2: SGHRS, YFSETQ. V trimming: 1 base; J trimming: 3 bases; junction bases outside the gene matches: 10. CDR3 sequence (DNA): TGCGCCAGCAGCTTGTCCGGGACAGATACCAACTACGAGCAGTACTTC. This codes for CASSLSGTDTNYEQYF.

This sequence joins TRBV7-9 and TRBJ2-1; D gene ambiguous. This CDR3 has 14 residues. CDR1 SEHNR and CDR2 FQNEAQ come from the germline V gene (reference sequence). Trimming pared 2 bases from V and 5 bases from J, leaving 10 bases between. The CDR3 nucleotides read TGTGCCAGCAGCTTATTAGGTAGGGACAATGAGCAGTTCTTC. It specifies CASSLLGRDNEQFF.

This clonotype showed up many times. The rearrangement joins TRBV7-9 to TRBJ2-3; D possibly uses TRBD1 or TRBD2 (5 bases each). Germline V gene data show CDR1 as SEHNR and CDR2 as FQNEAQ (reference sequence). The CDR3 is 15 amino acids. V lost 5 bases and J 4 bases, leaving 16 bases between the germline ends. The CDR3 sequence: CASSDFRDAADTQYF. The CDR3 coding sequence is TGTGCCAGCAGCGATTTTAGGGACGCCGCAGATACGCAGTATTTT.